One sample yielded the 7 T cell receptor beta chains listed below, sequenced in a study of shared clonotypes between healthy human individuals (dated by TCRdb to 2020 to 2022). For the CD8 naive samples, CD45RO-negative cells were positively selected for CCR7, yielding a CD45RA+CCR7+ population from which TemRA cells were excluded. Library prep was done by the immunoSEQ multiplex PCR assay. TCRdb provides this immuneACCESS table in a form limited to in-frame rearrangements. Some clones are lacking; in checked studies, under half of them reflect an unresolved V gene, and why the rest are absent is not known. The table for this sample lists 2 million or so clones; less than 95% of them were counted only once. Roughly 1.1% of the sample lies in the top ten. Sequenced sample: naive CD8+ T cells sorted from blood. What the cell subset or site label conveys for this sample: CD45RA+CCR7+. Every receptor here comes from a man aged 18 to 35 in good health.

This chain connects TRBV9 to TRBJ2-7; TRBD1 matches at 7 bases. The CDR3 spans 14 residues. Germline values: CDR1 SGDLS, CDR2 YYNGEE. V shed 3 bases and J 5 bases; nucleotides not matched to a gene: 8. The CDR3 sequence: CASSGRDSRDEQYF. Written as DNA, the CDR3 is TGTGCCAGCAGCGGCCGGGACAGTCGAGACGAGCAGTACTTC.

A note on this clone: Within the sample, other DNA sequences also encode this same CDR3. The chain links TRBV5-6 to TRBJ2-1; D call uncertain. The CDR3 extends over 13 amino acids. Germline values: CDR1 SGHDT, CDR2 YYEEEE. Trimming stripped 0 bases from V and 4 bases from J, with 5 bases between. In DNA form, the CDR3 reads TGTGCCAGCAGCTTGGGGTCTTACAATGAGCAGTTCTTC. As protein: CASSLGSYNEQFF.

The chain joins TRBV13 to TRBJ2-2, with 13 bases lining up with TRBD2. V trimming: 5 bases; J trimming: 3 bases; junction bases outside the gene matches: 6. The germline gives CDR1 PRHDT, CDR2 FYEKMQ (reference sequence). The CDR3 loop spans 17 amino acids. CDR3 sequence reads: CASSLFGLAGDTGELFF. The CDR3 DNA reads TGTGCCAGCAGCCTCTTCGGACTAGCGGGGGACACCGGGGAGCTGTTTTTT.

To note about this clone: A clone one base away is much larger, so this may be a read error. This chain joins TRBV11-2 and TRBJ1-1; no clear D gene. With 3 bases removed from V and 3 bases from J, the gap between germline ends came to 5 bases. CDR1 and CDR2 (germline): SGHAT, FQNNGV. The CDR3 runs to 12 residues. This chain's CDR3 is CASSLRDTEAFF. The DNA of the CDR3 is TGTGCCAGCAGCTTGAGGGACACTGAAGCTTTCTTT.

The DNA of the CDR3 is TGTGCCAGCAGCTTCTCCGACAGGTACGAGCAGTACTTC. Residues: CASSFSDRYEQYF. The chain recombines TRBV7-2 with TRBJ2-7, with D maybe TRBD1 (6 bases). Germline V gene lookup returns CDR1 SGHTA and CDR2 FQGNSA. V shed 3 bases and J shed 4 bases, with 10 bases lying between them. The CDR3 covers 13 residues.

V usage is TRBV19 and J usage is TRBJ1-2; D uncertain. CDR1 and CDR2 (germline): LNHDA, SQIVND (reference sequence). The CDR3 is 14 residues long. V was clipped by 3 bases and J by 6 bases, with 14 bases between them. This CDR3 reads CASSIEGVLNGYTF. The CDR3 bases are TGTGCCAGTAGTATCGAGGGAGTACTAAATGGCTACACCTTC.

This chain connects TRBV5-4 to TRBJ1-1, with 9 bases fitting TRBD1. Germline-derived CDR1 and CDR2 are SGHNT and YYREEE (reference sequence). The CDR3 sequence is 15 residues long. V lost 2 bases to trimming and J lost 3 bases; unmatched junction nucleotides: 5. The CDR3 loop is CASSFGQGLDTEAFF. CDR3 sequence (DNA): TGTGCCAGCAGCTTCGGACAGGGGCTGGACACTGAAGCTTTCTTT.